One sample yielded the 12 T cell receptor beta chains listed below, sequenced in a study of long-term antiretroviral therapy in people with HIV. The immunoSEQ assay was v3.0, run at survey level. Sequencing used immunoSEQ multiplex PCR; TCRdb keeps in-frame clones, though not all of them. The data contain approximately 17,000 clones, 90% to 95% of them singletons. Sample: unsorted PBMCs, taken 0.6 years after starting antiretroviral therapy. The receptors derive from a middle-aged woman with HIV.

The CDR3 protein is CASSLASQVNTEAFF. CDR3 DNA sequence: TGTGCCAGCAGCTTAGCATCACAGGTGAACACTGAAGCTTTCTTT. The chain joins TRBV7-2 to TRBJ1-1; perhaps TRBD1 as D (5 bases). This CDR3 spans 15 amino acids. Germline V lookup: CDR1 SGHTA, CDR2 FQGNSA. The V and J ends lost 0 bases and 0 bases respectively, with 8 bases between them.

V usage is TRBV19 and J usage is TRBJ2-1, with TRBD1 as a possible D gene (6 bases). The CDR3 runs to 11 residues. Germline V lookup: CDR1 LNHDA, CDR2 SQIVND (reference sequence). V was pared by 9 bases and J by 12 bases, with 15 bases between. The CDR3 sequence: CASAVRGRQFF. The DNA for the CDR3 is TGTGCCAGCGCAGTTAGGGGGAGGCAGTTCTTC.

The gene calls are TRBV7-8 and TRBJ1-5; 7 bases are shared with TRBD1. The CDR3 consists of 17 residues. The V and J ends lost 7 bases and 0 bases, in that order; junction bases with no gene match: 12. Germline V gene data show CDR1 as SGHVS and CDR2 as FQNEAQ. As DNA, the CDR3 is TGTGCCAGCAACCCCGAGGGGGCAGCAAATAGCAATCAGCCCCAGCATTTT. Protein sequence: CASNPEGAANSNQPQHF.

The gene calls are TRBV7-9 and TRBJ2-1, with D possibly being TRBD1 (6 bases). Trimming cost V 1 base and J 8 bases, with 6 bases left between them. Germline V lookup: CDR1 SEHNR, CDR2 FQNEAQ (reference sequence). This CDR3 spans 12 amino acids. The CDR3 protein is CASSLGQDEQFF. CDR3 coding DNA: TGTGCCAGCAGCTTAGGACAGGATGAGCAGTTCTTC.

The chain is built from TRBV6-1 and TRBJ1-2; tentatively, D is TRBD1 (6 bases). The V and J ends lost 0 bases and 4 bases respectively, with 12 bases between them. CDR1 and CDR2 (germline): MNHNS, SASEGT. The CDR3 extends over 15 amino acids. CDR3: CASSEAATGSYGYTF. The DNA for the CDR3 is TGTGCCAGCAGTGAAGCAGCCACAGGGAGCTATGGCTACACCTTC.

V usage is TRBV9 and J usage is TRBJ2-7; TRBD2 might be the D (5 bases). The ends were cut back, 0 bases at V and 12 bases at J, with 16 bases in the middle. The CDR3 is made up of 13 amino acids. CDR1 and CDR2 from the germline V gene are SGDLS and YYNGEE. The DNA for the CDR3 is TGTGCCAGCAGCGTAGCACCTTCATCGGACTTGTACTTC. Protein: CASSVAPSSDLYF. The variable domain in full, completed from reference TRBV9 and TRBJ2-7, reads DSGVTQTPKHLITATGQRVTLRCSPRSGDLSVYWYQQSLDQGLQFLIQYYNGEERAKGNILERFSAQQFPDLHSELNLSSLELGDSALYFCASSVAPSSDLYFGPGTRLTVT.

The rearrangement uses TRBV6-5 and TRBJ2-7; possible D gene TRBD1, 6 bases. Germline CDR1 MNHEY, CDR2 SVGAGI. Trimming took 5 bases from V and 3 from J, leaving 14 bases between them. The CDR3 totals 14 residues. The CDR3 reads CASSPQGNDYEQYF. For the CDR3, the DNA is TGTGCCAGCAGTCCGCAGGGGAATGACTACGAGCAGTACTTC.

The chain's CDR3 is CASGVDRLTDTQYF. The CDR3 DNA is TGTGCCAGCGGGGTCGACAGACTTACAGATACGCAGTATTTT. The chain couples TRBV6-5 to TRBJ2-3; D might be TRBD1 (5 bases). Germline CDR1 MNHEY, CDR2 SVGAGI. Trimming took off 8 bases at V and 3 bases at J, with 15 bases between the two ends. The CDR3 extends over 14 amino acids.

V is TRBV7-2 and J is TRBJ1-5; D ambiguous. CDR3 length: 15 amino acids. Trimming removed 5 bases from V and 3 bases from J, with 14 bases in between. From germline, CDR1 is SGHTA and CDR2 FQGNSA. CDR3 amino acids: CASSPPGANNQPQHF. The CDR3 DNA follows: TGTGCCAGCAGCCCGCCGGGAGCTAACAATCAGCCCCAGCATTTT.

The chain employs TRBV5-6 and TRBJ1-2, with D hard to call. V was clipped by 0 bases and J by 10 bases, with 7 bases between them. CDR1 and CDR2 from the germline V gene are SGHDT and YYEEEE. The CDR3 sequence is 11 residues long. The CDR3 sequence: CASSLAGVYTF. The CDR3 bases are TGTGCCAGCAGCTTGGCCGGAGTCTACACCTTC.

The rearrangement links TRBV18 to TRBJ2-1; weak D call: TRBD1 (5 bases). Trimming took off 3 bases at V and 0 bases at J, with 12 bases between the two ends. From germline, CDR1 is KGHSH and CDR2 LQKENI. The CDR3 runs to 16 residues. The DNA for the CDR3 is TGTGCCAGCTCACCTCGAGGAGACAGCTCCTACAATGAGCAGTTCTTC. Its protein product is CASSPRGDSSYNEQFF.

The chain has TRBV7-8 and TRBJ1-3; a possible D gene is TRBD1 (6 bases). The CDR3 totals 16 residues. Germline assignment: CDR1 SGHVS and CDR2 FQNEAQ. V was clipped by 4 bases and J by 0 bases, with 13 bases between them. The CDR3 spells CASSSLLRGSGNTIYF. Written as DNA, the CDR3 is TGTGCCAGCAGCTCGCTTCTCAGGGGCTCTGGAAACACCATATATTTT.